The 27 T cell receptor beta chains below all came from one sample that was sequenced in a study of T cell changes during pregnancy in multiple sclerosis. Profiling relied on immunoSEQ multiplex PCR, and the TCRdb table lists in-frame clones only, not all of them. The repertoire holds some 60,000 clones, with 80% to 95% as singletons. The sequences come from peripheral blood, collected in the first trimester of pregnancy. The receptors stem from a female donor with multiple sclerosis, enrolled in a pregnancy study.

The J gene is TRBJ1-1, the V gene TRBV7-8, with TRBD1 matching over 7 bases. This CDR3 has 12 amino acids. J gave up 13 bases and V 0 bases, and 5 bases lay outside the gene matches. The germline V gene encodes CDR1 SGHVS and CDR2 FQNEAQ. CDR3 DNA sequence: TGTGCCAGCAGCTTAGCCTACAGGGGAGTTTTCTTT. Residues: CASSLAYRGVFF. The entire variable domain, with the rest obtained from reference TRBV7-8 and TRBJ1-1, is as follows: GAGVSQSPRYKVAKRGQDVALRCDPISGHVSLFWYQQALGQGPEFLTYFQNEAQLDKSGLPSDRFFAERPEGSVSTLKIQRTQQEDSAVYLCASSLAYRGVFFGQGTRLTVV.

The chain is built from TRBV7-3 and TRBJ2-3; tentatively, D is TRBD2 (6 bases). This CDR3 spans 16 amino acids. Trimming pared 5 bases from V and 0 bases from J, leaving 15 bases between. Germline CDR1 SGHTA, CDR2 FQGTGA. The CDR3 nucleotides read TGTGCCAGCAGCCGCGGGAACTCAGCTAGCACAGATACGCAGTATTTT. Amino acid sequence: CASSRGNSASTDTQYF. Full variable domain (missing parts from reference TRBV7-3 and TRBJ2-3): GAGVSQTPSNKVTEKGKYVELRCDPISGHTALYWYRQSLGQGPEFLIYFQGTGAADDSGLPNDRFFAVRPEGSVSTLKIQRTERGDSAVYLCASSRGNSASTDTQYFGPGTRLTVL.

The DNA of the CDR3 is TGTGCCACCAGCTTAGGGGGACTAGCGGGGGGCTCAGAGACCCAGTACTTC. Translating gives CATSLGGLAGGSETQYF. This chain connects TRBV15 to TRBJ2-5; TRBD2 matches 15 bases. The trim removed 5 bases at V and 4 bases at J, leaving 8 bases unmatched. CDR3 size: 17 residues. Germline loops: CDR1 LNHNV, CDR2 YYDKDF (reference sequence).

The chain uses TRBV5-1 and TRBJ1-1; 9 bases are shared with TRBD1. This CDR3 contains 15 residues. Looked up from germline, CDR1 is SGHRS and CDR2 is YFSETQ. Unmatched junction bases numbered 6, after V lost 3 bases and J lost 3 bases. CDR3 loop: CASSSVTGGYTEAFF. The CDR3 nucleotides read TGCGCCAGCAGCTCCGTCACAGGGGGCTACACTGAAGCTTTCTTT.

The chain links TRBV9 to TRBJ1-2; TRBD1 matches at 7 bases. The germline CDR1 and CDR2 sequences are SGDLS and YYNGEE. The junction had 9 bases not matched to a gene; V was cut back by 4 bases and J by 0 bases. CDR3 length equals 16 residues. The CDR3 reads CASSITGTATNYGYTF. DNA of the CDR3: TGTGCCAGCAGCATTACCGGGACAGCTACTAACTATGGCTACACCTTC.

On this clone itself: Germline and junction disagree at one end, which may indicate a read error. The gene calls are TRBV7-7 and TRBJ2-7, with TRBD2 matching 7 bases. The CDR3 extends over 15 amino acids. Per the germline V gene, CDR1 is SSHAT and CDR2 is FNYEAQ (reference sequence). The DNA for the CDR3 is TGTGCTAGCAGCCCCCGGTCGGGGGGTTCCTACGAGCAGTACTTC. Translating gives CASSPRSGGSYEQYF.

This rearrangement joins TRBV28 to TRBJ1-1, with 7 nucleotides matching TRBD1. The CDR3 is 12 residues long. In germline, CDR1 is MDHEN, CDR2 SYDVKM. Trimming cost V 4 bases and J 5 bases; bases outside gene matches: 1. The CDR3 nucleotides are TGTGCCAGCAGTTCAGGGGGAACTGAAGCTTTCTTT. This codes for CASSSGGTEAFF.

V and J are TRBV7-2 and TRBJ1-2; D gene ambiguous. In germline, CDR1 is SGHTA, CDR2 FQGNSA. Deletions cut 5 bases from V and 6 bases from J, with 19 bases between. The CDR3 spans 15 residues. The CDR3 coding sequence is TGTGCCAGCAGCCTCAGGTATCGGGAAACTAATGGCTACACCTTC. Translating it yields CASSLRYRETNGYTF.

This CDR3 is CASSLVWLAGTTDTQYF. The CDR3 DNA follows: TGTGCCAGCAGCTTGGTTTGGCTAGCGGGGACCACAGATACGCAGTATTTT. The V and J genes are TRBV5-4 and TRBJ2-3, with 9 bases aligning to TRBD2. Germline-derived CDR1 and CDR2 are SGHNT and YYREEE (reference sequence). Germline trimming cut 0 bases from V and 2 bases from J; bases unmatched to any gene: 7. The CDR3 has 17 residues.

This sequence joins TRBV19 and TRBJ1-2, with a weak D call TRBD1 (6 bases). This CDR3 is built from 12 residues. Germline assignment: CDR1 LNHDA and CDR2 SQIVND (reference sequence). Between the trimmed V and J ends, which lost 5 bases and 7 bases, there was a span of 11 bases. The CDR3 DNA reads TGTGCCAGTAGTCCCCTCAGGGGTGGCTACACCTTC. Amino acids: CASSPLRGGYTF. Full variable domain (remainder filled in from reference TRBV19 and TRBJ1-2): DGGITQSPKYLFRKEGQNVTLSCEQNLNHDAMYWYRQDPGQGLRLIYYSQIVNDFQKGDIAEGYSVSREKKESFPLTVTSAQKNPTAFYLCASSPLRGGYTFGSGTRLTVV.

The V and J genes are TRBV9 and TRBJ2-7; 7 bases agree with TRBD2. The V and J ends lost 1 base and 0 bases, in that order; junction bases with no gene match: 7. This CDR3 comprises 16 residues. Germline V gene data show CDR1 as SGDLS and CDR2 as YYNGEE. CDR3 in amino acids: CASSVHGGMDSYEQYF. CDR3 nucleotides: TGTGCCAGCAGCGTACACGGGGGGATGGACTCCTACGAGCAGTACTTC.

This chain links TRBV5-1 with TRBJ2-7, with TRBD1 identical over 7 bases. The CDR3 is 15 residues long. Germline V CDR1 and CDR2: SGHRS, YFSETQ. Losses at the gene ends were 0 bases for V and 2 bases for J; bases not matched to a gene: 5. CDR3 sequence: CASSLEGGWAYEQYF. In DNA, the CDR3 is TGCGCCAGCAGCTTGGAAGGGGGCTGGGCCTACGAGCAGTACTTC. The entire variable domain, with the rest obtained from reference TRBV5-1 and TRBJ2-7, is as follows: KAGVTQTPRYLIKTRGQQVTLSCSPISGHRSVSWYQQTPGQGLQFLFEYFSETQRNKGNFPGRFSGRQFSNSRSEMNVSTLELGDSALYLCASSLEGGWAYEQYFGPGTRLTVT.

J is TRBJ2-5 and V is TRBV10-3; the match to TRBD2 covers 9 bases. The germline gives CDR1 ENHRY, CDR2 SYGVKD. CDR3 length: 17 residues. Trimming cost V 5 bases and J 5 bases; bases outside gene matches: 15. The CDR3 nucleotides read TGTGCCATCAGTACGAGCAATAGCGGGGGTGTTGCGGAGACCCAGTACTTC. Amino acids: CAISTSNSGGVAETQYF.

The V gene is TRBV5-6, the J gene TRBJ1-1, with 8 positions matching TRBD1. Germline values: CDR1 SGHDT, CDR2 YYEEEE. This CDR3 contains 14 residues. With 2 bases clipped from V and 5 bases from J, the junction kept 5 bases outside the gene matches. The DNA for the CDR3 is TGTGCCAGCAGCTTCGCCGGGACAGGTACTGAAGCTTTCTTT. Translated: CASSFAGTGTEAFF.

The genes are TRBV7-2 and TRBJ1-6; possibly TRBD1 for D (5 bases). CDR3 length equals 15 residues. Trimming removed 5 bases at V and 6 bases at J, with 14 bases between. The germline CDR1 and CDR2 sequences are SGHTA and FQGNSA. Here the CDR3 reads CASSIGDSRNSPLHF. CDR3 in DNA: TGTGCCAGCAGCATAGGCGACAGCCGTAATTCACCCCTCCACTTT. Supplemented by reference TRBV7-2 and TRBJ1-6, the full variable domain reads GAGVSQSPSNKVTEKGKDVELRCDPISGHTALYWYRQSLGQGLEFLIYFQGNSAPDKSGLPSDRFSAERTGGSVSTLTIQRTQQEDSAVYLCASSIGDSRNSPLHFGNGTRLTVT.

This rearrangement joins TRBV9 to TRBJ2-3; unclear D gene. Germline V gives CDR1 SGDLS, CDR2 YYNGEE. V lost 4 bases and J 11 bases, leaving 23 bases between the germline ends. The CDR3 spans 15 residues. CDR3 loop: CASSPSGSTKQGQYF. DNA for the CDR3: TGTGCCAGCAGCCCTTCCGGGTCTACGAAGCAAGGGCAGTATTTT.

The chain employs TRBV6-5 and TRBJ2-3; TRBD2 matches 7 bases. The V segment lost 6 bases and the J segment 2 bases; nucleotides outside the gene matches: 5. The length of the CDR3 is 14 residues. Germline assignment: CDR1 MNHEY and CDR2 SVGAGI. CDR3 sequence reads: CASRPGLPTDTQYF. The CDR3 region has the DNA TGTGCCAGCAGGCCGGGACTACCCACAGATACGCAGTATTTT.

This rearrangement joins TRBV4-1 to TRBJ2-7; D may be TRBD2 (5 bases). V lost 3 bases and J lost 6, with 18 bases in between. The germline CDR1 and CDR2 sequences are MGHRA and YSYEKL. The CDR3 has 15 residues. CDR3 in amino acids: CASSHPGKGQAEQYF. DNA of the CDR3: TGCGCCAGCAGCCATCCGGGGAAGGGCCAAGCCGAGCAGTACTTC.

The chain links TRBV2 to TRBJ2-7; D may be TRBD2 (6 bases). The CDR3 covers 16 residues. Trimming removed 1 base at V and 4 bases at J, with 17 bases between. Germline V gene sequence: CDR1 SNHLY, CDR2 FYNNEI. This chain's CDR3 is CASSEVQAGSVYEQYF. Here the CDR3 DNA reads TGTGCCAGCAGTGAAGTTCAGGCGGGGTCAGTATACGAGCAGTACTTC.

This chain links TRBV4-3 with TRBJ1-1; 8 bases are a match to TRBD1. V gave up 0 bases and J gave up 5 bases; unmatched junction bases: 2. The CDR3 runs 14 residues. Germline V gives CDR1 LGHNA, CDR2 YSLEER. The CDR3 here is CASSQDRGLTEAFF. Written as DNA, the CDR3 is TGCGCCAGCAGCCAAGACAGGGGGCTTACTGAAGCTTTCTTT.

The sample holds one count of this clone. The chain couples TRBV4-3 to TRBJ2-1; 10 bases map to TRBD2. The V gene's germline CDR1 is LGHNA and CDR2 YSLEER. This CDR3 region has 14 residues. The V gene end was trimmed by 3 bases and the J gene end by 7 bases; junction bases not matched to a gene: 3. The CDR3: CASSHLTSGNEQFF. The CDR3 DNA is TGCGCCAGCAGCCACCTGACTAGCGGGAATGAGCAGTTCTTC.

The count of this clone is one. The V gene is TRBV5-5, the J gene TRBJ2-1, with D tentatively TRBD2 (7 bases). The CDR3 totals 15 residues. Between the trimmed V and J ends, which lost 0 bases and 10 bases, there was a span of 17 bases. Germline values: CDR1 SGHKS, CDR2 YYEKEE (reference sequence). The CDR3, as DNA: TGTGCCAGCAGCTTGGCGGGGGGCCCCGCTGTGGAGCAGTTCTTC. Protein: CASSLAGGPAVEQFF.

The chain couples TRBV19 to TRBJ2-7, with 7 bases that match TRBD1. The junction had 9 bases not matched to a gene; V was cut back by 7 bases and J by 0 bases. This CDR3 region has 15 residues. Germline loops: CDR1 LNHDA, CDR2 SQIVND (reference sequence). CDR3 residues: CASKQGPPGSYEQYF. As DNA, the CDR3 is TGTGCCAGTAAACAGGGGCCCCCGGGCTCCTACGAGCAGTACTTC.

CDR3 DNA: TGTGCCAGCAGCTTACAACAGGGAGACGAGCAGTACTTC. Amino acids: CASSLQQGDEQYF. The J gene is TRBJ2-7, the V gene TRBV7-2, with D possibly TRBD1 on 6 matching bases. The V gene lost 2 bases and the J gene lost 5 bases, with 10 bases spanning the gap. Looked up from germline, CDR1 is SGHTA and CDR2 is FQGNSA. The CDR3 has 13 residues.

The rearrangement uses TRBV6-5 and TRBJ1-2, with D uncertain. CDR1 is MNHEY and CDR2 is SVGAGI in the germline V gene. The CDR3 contains 14 residues. V was pared by 0 bases and J by 3 bases, with 8 bases between. CDR3 loop: CASSYSTGDYGYTF. The CDR3 coding sequence is TGTGCCAGCAGTTACTCGACCGGGGACTATGGCTACACCTTC.

The chain joins TRBV6-5 to TRBJ2-5; the match to TRBD2 covers 7 bases. The germline gives CDR1 MNHEY, CDR2 SVGAGI. CDR3 length equals 14 residues. With V trimmed by 1 base and J by 5 bases, 4 bases remained unmatched. CDR3 amino acids: CASSYLTSSETQYF. CDR3 nucleotides: TGTGCCAGCAGTTACTTGACTAGCTCGGAGACCCAGTACTTC.

There are a few counts of this clone. This sequence joins TRBV5-3 and TRBJ1-6; D unclear. TRBV5-3 is assigned to the ORF class and has an uncertain function. CDR3 size: 19 residues. The V and J ends lost 0 bases and 5 bases respectively, with 21 bases between them. CDR3 in DNA: TGTGCCAGAAGCTTGGCCTGGGTGTTCCGGGAAAGGGATAATTCACCCCTCCACTTT. This sequence encodes CARSLAWVFRERDNSPLHF.